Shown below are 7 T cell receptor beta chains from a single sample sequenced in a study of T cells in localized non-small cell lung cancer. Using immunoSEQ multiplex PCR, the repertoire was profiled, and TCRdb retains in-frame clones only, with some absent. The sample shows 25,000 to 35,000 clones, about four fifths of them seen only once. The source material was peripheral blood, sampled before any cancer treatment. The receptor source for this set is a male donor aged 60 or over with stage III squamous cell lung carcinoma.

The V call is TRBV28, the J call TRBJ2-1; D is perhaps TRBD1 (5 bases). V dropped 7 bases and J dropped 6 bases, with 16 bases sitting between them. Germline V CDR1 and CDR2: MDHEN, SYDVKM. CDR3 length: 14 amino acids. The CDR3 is CASTMGLPSNEQFF. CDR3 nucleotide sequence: TGTGCCAGCACCATGGGGCTTCCGAGCAATGAGCAGTTCTTC.

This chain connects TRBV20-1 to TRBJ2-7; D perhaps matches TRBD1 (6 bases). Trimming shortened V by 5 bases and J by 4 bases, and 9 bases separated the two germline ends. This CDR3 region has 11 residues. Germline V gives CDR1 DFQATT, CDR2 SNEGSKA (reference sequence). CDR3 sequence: CSARQAYEQYF. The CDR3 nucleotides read TGCAGTGCTCGACAGGCATACGAGCAGTACTTC.

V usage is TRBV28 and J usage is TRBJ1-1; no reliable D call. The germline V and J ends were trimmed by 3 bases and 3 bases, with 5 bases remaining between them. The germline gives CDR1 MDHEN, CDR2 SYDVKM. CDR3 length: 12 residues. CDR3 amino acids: CASSFGDTEAFF. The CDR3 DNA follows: TGTGCCAGCAGTTTTGGGGACACTGAAGCTTTCTTT.

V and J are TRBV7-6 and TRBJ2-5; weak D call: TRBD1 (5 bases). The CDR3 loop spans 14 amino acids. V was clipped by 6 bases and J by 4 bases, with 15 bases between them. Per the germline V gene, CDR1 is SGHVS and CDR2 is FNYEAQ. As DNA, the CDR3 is TGTGCCAGCAGTCAGACAGTGAGACGAGAGACCCAGTACTTC. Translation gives CASSQTVRRETQYF.

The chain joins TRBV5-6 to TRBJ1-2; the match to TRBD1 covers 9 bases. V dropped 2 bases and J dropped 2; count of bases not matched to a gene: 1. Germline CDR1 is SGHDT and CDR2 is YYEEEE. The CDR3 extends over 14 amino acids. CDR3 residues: CASSFGTGNYGYTF. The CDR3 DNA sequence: TGTGCCAGCAGCTTCGGGACAGGGAACTATGGCTACACCTTC.

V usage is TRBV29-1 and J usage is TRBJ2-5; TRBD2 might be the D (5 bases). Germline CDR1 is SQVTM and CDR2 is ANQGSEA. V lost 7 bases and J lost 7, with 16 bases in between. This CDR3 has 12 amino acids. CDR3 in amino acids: CSGKGSIGTQYF. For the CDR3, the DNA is TGCAGCGGGAAAGGGAGTATCGGGACCCAGTACTTC.

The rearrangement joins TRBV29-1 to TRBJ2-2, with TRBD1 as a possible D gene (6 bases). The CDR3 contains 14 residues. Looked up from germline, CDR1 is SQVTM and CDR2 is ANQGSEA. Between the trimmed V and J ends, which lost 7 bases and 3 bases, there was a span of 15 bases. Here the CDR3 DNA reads TGCAGCGCGTCAGGGGATACTTACACCGGGGAGCTGTTTTTT. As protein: CSASGDTYTGELFF.